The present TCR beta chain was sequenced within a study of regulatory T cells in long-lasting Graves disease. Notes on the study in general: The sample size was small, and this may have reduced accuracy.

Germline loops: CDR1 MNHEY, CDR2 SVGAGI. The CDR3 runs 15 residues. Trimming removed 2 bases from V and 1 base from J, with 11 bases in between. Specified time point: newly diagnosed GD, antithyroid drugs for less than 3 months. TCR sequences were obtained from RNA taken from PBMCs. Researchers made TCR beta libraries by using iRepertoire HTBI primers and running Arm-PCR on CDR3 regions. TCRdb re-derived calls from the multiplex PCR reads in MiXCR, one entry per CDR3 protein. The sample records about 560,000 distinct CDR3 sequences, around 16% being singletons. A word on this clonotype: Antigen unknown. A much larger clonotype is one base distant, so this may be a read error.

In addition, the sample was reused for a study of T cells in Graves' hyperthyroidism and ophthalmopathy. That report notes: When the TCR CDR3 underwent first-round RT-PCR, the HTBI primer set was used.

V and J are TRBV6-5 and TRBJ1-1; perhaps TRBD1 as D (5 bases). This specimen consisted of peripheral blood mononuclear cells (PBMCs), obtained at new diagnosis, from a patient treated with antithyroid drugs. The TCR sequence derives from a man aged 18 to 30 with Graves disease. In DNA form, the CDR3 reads TGTGCCAGCAGTTACCTGAGACAGCGGAACACTGAAGCTTTCTTT. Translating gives CASSYLRQRNTEAFF.